These T cell receptor beta chains were read from a single sample in a study of cytomegalovirus exposure and HLA in healthy donors. This table comes from immunoSEQ multiplex PCR, and its TCRdb copy is limited to in-frame clones, with some not included. The sample has roughly 140,000 clones, approximately 86% seen once. Input material: PBMCs. The receptors were gathered from a man aged 18 to 30 in good health and CMV-seropositive. The conserved cysteine and the conserved F or W are not part of the CDR3 here. Fields, in order: V gene, CDR3 protein.

v_gene: TRBV11-2
CDR3aa: ASSLLRSDLAGELF

v_gene: TRBV19
CDR3aa: ASSRGQNYNEKLF

v_gene: TRBV7-9
CDR3aa: ASSLEGYGYT

v_gene: TRBV19
CDR3aa: ASGFQGARGAF

v_gene: TRBV5-3
CDR3aa: ASSLRGTDYEQY

v_gene: TRBV29-1
CDR3aa: SVKSGEVYNEQF

v_gene: TRBV6-5
CDR3aa: ASSYASFYEQY

v_gene: TRBV28
CDR3aa: ASSPRTGYQRGNTIY

v_gene: TRBV5-1
CDR3aa: ASSFEGHPNTEAF

v_gene: TRBV27
CDR3aa: ASSKIGQGNQPQH

v_gene: TRBV27
CDR3aa: AGTTNEQF

v_gene: TRBV19
CDR3aa: ASSIGQGVNQPQH

v_gene: TRBV28
CDR3aa: ASSLALATGELF

v_gene: TRBV19
CDR3aa: ASSIAGGPNEQF

v_gene: TRBV7-7
CDR3aa: ASSQARWDEQF

v_gene: TRBV4-1
CDR3aa: ASSQVSGARTGELF

v_gene: TRBV9
CDR3aa: ASSKNSGGNQPQH

v_gene: TRBV7-9
CDR3aa: ASSYDKAKLNTEAF

v_gene: TRBV9
CDR3aa: ASSTTTGQGAFRYGYT

v_gene: TRBV6-4
CDR3aa: ASSDSGTSTDTQY

v_gene: TRBV11-3
CDR3aa: ASSGGGLANTGELF

v_gene: TRBV4-1
CDR3aa: ASSPRSLRARAYGYT

v_gene: TRBV10-3
CDR3aa: AISDRVREATNEKLF

v_gene: TRBV9
CDR3aa: ASSVSLSNEQF

v_gene: TRBV19
CDR3aa: ASSLLLGENTEAF

v_gene: TRBV28
CDR3aa: ASSPTGTGPEKLF

v_gene: TRBV29-1
CDR3aa: SELLPPGGYT

v_gene: TRBV6-4
CDR3aa: ASRDPAGDTQY

v_gene: TRBV9
CDR3aa: ASSVFSTGGYT

v_gene: TRBV10-2
CDR3aa: ASSDISGEQF

v_gene: TRBV7-9
CDR3aa: ASSWAGTEAF

v_gene: TRBV13
CDR3aa: ASSLGSARDGELF

v_gene: TRBV28
CDR3aa: ASSFGSPGEQY

v_gene: TRBV27
CDR3aa: ASSLGGQGHEQF

v_gene: TRBV30
CDR3aa: AWSVLGGVEQY

v_gene: TRBV6-5
CDR3aa: ASSYSPGSGGYT

v_gene: TRBV5-1
CDR3aa: ATIPGQGIPGNTIY

v_gene: TRBV6-5
CDR3aa: ASSYSGQGREKLF

v_gene: TRBV10-3
CDR3aa: ASRDSLGQY

v_gene: TRBV4-2
CDR3aa: ASSQEWGSPETQY

v_gene: TRBV11-2
CDR3aa: ASSSPQGQEAF

v_gene: TRBV2
CDR3aa: ASSGFGQSNQPQH

v_gene: TRBV2
CDR3aa: ASSEPVGQQPNYGYT

v_gene: TRBV14
CDR3aa: ASSQGDYELYEQY

v_gene: TRBV7-9
CDR3aa: ASSQTGLGADTQY

v_gene: TRBV6-1
CDR3aa: ATAQGPYGYT

v_gene: TRBV10-3
CDR3aa: AISYRDKNTGELF

v_gene: TRBV18
CDR3aa: ASSSTWTTTPGETQY

v_gene: TRBV29-1
CDR3aa: SVGLAMDTQY

v_gene: TRBV5-5
CDR3aa: ASSLRDTKAGNTIY

v_gene: TRBV5-1
CDR3aa: ASSLEGAVALSGANVLT

v_gene: TRBV19
CDR3aa: ASRTSGRTDTQY

v_gene: TRBV7-9
CDR3aa: ASSSRLAVTDTQY

v_gene: TRBV10-2
CDR3aa: ASSELTGLGTAF